The present T cell receptor beta chain was sequenced within a study of OX40 agonist ivuxolimab in advanced cancers. Study information: Patients were 82.7% male with ages about 23 to 90, mean approximately 62. Findings of the study overall: Some patients who did not respond also had low normalized T-cell clonal expansion.

V was shortened by 8 bases and J by 7 bases, with 12 bases between the two germline ends. The CDR3 loop spans 13 amino acids. CDR1 and CDR2 (germline): ENHRY, SYGVKD. Profiled with immunoSEQ multiplex PCR; TCRdb holds only in-frame clones, not every one. The table lists some 81,000 clones, around 86% of them singletons. About this clone itself: Its target is unknown.

Material: CD4+ or CD8+ T cells sorted from blood, obtained in a trial of the OX40 agonist ivuxolimab. J is TRBJ1-6 and V is TRBV10-3; D is perhaps TRBD1 (5 bases). This TCR came from an adult with an advanced solid tumor such as melanoma, head and neck, liver or kidney cancer. CDR3 coding DNA: TGTGCCATCGCGGGAGGGACCAATTCACCCCTCCACTTT. It is translated as CAIAGGTNSPLHF.